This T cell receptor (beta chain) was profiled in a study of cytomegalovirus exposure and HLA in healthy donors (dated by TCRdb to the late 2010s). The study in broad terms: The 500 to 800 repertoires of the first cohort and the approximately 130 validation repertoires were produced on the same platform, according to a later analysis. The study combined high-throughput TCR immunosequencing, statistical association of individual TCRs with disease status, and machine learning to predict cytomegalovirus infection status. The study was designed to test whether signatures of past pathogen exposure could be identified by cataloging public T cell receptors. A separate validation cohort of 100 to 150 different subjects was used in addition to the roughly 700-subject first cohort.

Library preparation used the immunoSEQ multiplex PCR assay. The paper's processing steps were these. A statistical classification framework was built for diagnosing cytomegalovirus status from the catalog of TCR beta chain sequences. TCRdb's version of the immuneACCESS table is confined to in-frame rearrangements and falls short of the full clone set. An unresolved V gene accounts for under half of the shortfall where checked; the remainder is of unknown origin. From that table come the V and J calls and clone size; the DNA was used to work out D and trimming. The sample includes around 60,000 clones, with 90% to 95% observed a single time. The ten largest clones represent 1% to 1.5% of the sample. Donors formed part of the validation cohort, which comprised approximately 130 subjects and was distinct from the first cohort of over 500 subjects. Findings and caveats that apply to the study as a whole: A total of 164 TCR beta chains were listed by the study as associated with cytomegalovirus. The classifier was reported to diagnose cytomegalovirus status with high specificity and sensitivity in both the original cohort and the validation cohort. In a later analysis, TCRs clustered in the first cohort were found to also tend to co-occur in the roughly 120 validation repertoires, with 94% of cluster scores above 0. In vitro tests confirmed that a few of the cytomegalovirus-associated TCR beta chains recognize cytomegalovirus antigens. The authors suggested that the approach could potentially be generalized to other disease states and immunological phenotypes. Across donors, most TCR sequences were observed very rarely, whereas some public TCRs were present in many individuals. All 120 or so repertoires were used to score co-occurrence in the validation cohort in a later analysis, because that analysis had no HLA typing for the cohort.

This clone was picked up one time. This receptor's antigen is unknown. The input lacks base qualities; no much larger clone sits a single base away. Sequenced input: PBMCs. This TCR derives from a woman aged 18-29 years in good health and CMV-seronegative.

This receptor carries the CDR3 CASSSSGGYLPYEQYF. The nucleotide sequence reads TGTGCCAGCAGCTCCTCAGGGGGCTACCTCCCCTACGAGCAGTACTTC. The sequence is built from TRBV7-2 and TRBJ2-7, and TRBD1 aligns with 8 junction nucleotides. After removal of 4 bases from V and 2 bases from J, the junction retains 10 bases not matched to a gene. The CDR3, from cysteine to phenylalanine, totals 16 residues. Solely the CDR3 DNA is kept, with 48 bases framed from the first base. The germline V gene gives CDR1 as SGHTA and CDR2 as FQGNSA. Extended through the reference TRBV7-2 and TRBJ2-7 proteins, this CDR3 yields the full variable domain: GAGVSQSPSNKVTEKGKDVELRCDPISGHTALYWYRQSLGQGLEFLIYFQGNSAPDKSGLPSDRFSAERTGGSVSTLTIQRTQQEDSAVYLCASSSSGGYLPYEQYFGPGTRLTVT.